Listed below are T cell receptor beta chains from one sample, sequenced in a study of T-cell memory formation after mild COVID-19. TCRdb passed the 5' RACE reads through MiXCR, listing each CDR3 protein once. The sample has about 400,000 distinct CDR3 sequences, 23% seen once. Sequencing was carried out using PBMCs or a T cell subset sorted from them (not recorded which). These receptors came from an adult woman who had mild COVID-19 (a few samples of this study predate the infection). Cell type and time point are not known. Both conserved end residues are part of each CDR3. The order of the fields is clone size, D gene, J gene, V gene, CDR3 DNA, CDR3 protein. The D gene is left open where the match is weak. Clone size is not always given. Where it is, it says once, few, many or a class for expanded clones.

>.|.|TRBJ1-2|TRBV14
TGTGCCAGCAGCCAAGGGGTGTATTATGGCTACACCTTC
CASSQGVYYGYTF
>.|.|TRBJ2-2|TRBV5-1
TGCGCCAGCAGCCCCACAGGAGGGCACACCGGGGAGCTGTTTTTT
CASSPTGGHTGELFF
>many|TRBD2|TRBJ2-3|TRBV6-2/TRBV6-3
TGTGCCAGCAGCCCCCGACTAGCGGGGGGTGATACGCAGTATTTT
CASSPRLAGGDTQYF
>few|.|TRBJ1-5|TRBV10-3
TGTGCCATCAGGCGGGAAGGTCAGCCCCAGCATTTT
CAIRREGQPQHF
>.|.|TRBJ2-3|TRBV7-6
TGTGCCAGCAGCTTAACCTTTAGCATGCCGGTGGAGCAGTATTTT
CASSLTFSMPVEQYF
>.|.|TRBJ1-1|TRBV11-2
TGTGCCAGCAGCTCCCCAAAAGACACTGAAGCTTTCTTT
CASSSPKDTEAFF
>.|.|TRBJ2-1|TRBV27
TGTGCCAGCAGTTTTAGTCGGACGGTGGACAATGAGCAGTTCTTC
CASSFSRTVDNEQFF
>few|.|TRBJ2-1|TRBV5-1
TGCGCCAGCAGCTTCGTCGTAAATGAGCAGTTCTTC
CASSFVVNEQFF
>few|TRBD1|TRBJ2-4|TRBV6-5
TGTGCCAGCAGTTACTCGTTTGGGGACAGTCTAGCCAAAAACATTCAGTACTTC
CASSYSFGDSLAKNIQYF
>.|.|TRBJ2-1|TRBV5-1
TGCGCCAGCAGCCCTCGAGCAGTCAATGAGCAGTTCTTC
CASSPRAVNEQFF
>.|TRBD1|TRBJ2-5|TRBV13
TGTGCCAGCAGCTACCGGGACAGGGGATCTTCAGAGACCCAGTACTTC
CASSYRDRGSSETQYF
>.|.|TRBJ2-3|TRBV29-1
TGCAGCGTTGACAGGACGGCCACAGATACGCAGTATTTT
CSVDRTATDTQYF
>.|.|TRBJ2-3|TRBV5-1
TGCGCCAGCAGCTTGGAAGGGTCCATGGAGGCGCAGTATTTT
CASSLEGSMEAQYF
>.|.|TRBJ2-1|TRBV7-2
TGTGCCAGCAGCTCCCAATGGCGGGCTTATGAGCAGTTCTTC
CASSSQWRAYEQFF
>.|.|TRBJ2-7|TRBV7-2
TGTGCCAGTTCCTATAAGGAGGGGTCCTACGAGCAGTACTTC
CASSYKEGSYEQYF
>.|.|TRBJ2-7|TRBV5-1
TGCGCCAGCATGGGTGGTCCATCCTACGAGCAGTACTTC
CASMGGPSYEQYF
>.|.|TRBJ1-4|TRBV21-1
TGTGCCAGCAGCAGAGCGGGACTTCCCAAACCCAGTAATGAAAAACTGTTTTTT
CASSRAGLPKPSNEKLFF
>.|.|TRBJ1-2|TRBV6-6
TGTGCCACCTTCGGGACATCGCTCTATGGCTACACCTTC
CATFGTSLYGYTF
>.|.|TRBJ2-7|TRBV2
TGTGCCAGCAGTGAAGCCGCGGAGGGCGGGCTGGCCTACGAGCAGTACTTC
CASSEAAEGGLAYEQYF
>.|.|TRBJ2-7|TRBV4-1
TGCGCCAGCAGCCAAGCGGGTGGGGAAACCTCCTACGAGCAGTACTTC
CASSQAGGETSYEQYF
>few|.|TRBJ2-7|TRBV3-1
TGTGCCAGCAGCCAAGGAGTCGGGTTCGACGAGCAGTACTTC
CASSQGVGFDEQYF
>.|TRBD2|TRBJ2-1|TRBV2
TGTGCCAGCAGGGGGACTAGCTTCGGTGAGCAGTTCTTC
CASRGTSFGEQFF
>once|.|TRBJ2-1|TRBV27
TGTGCCAGCAGTTCCATTGGGATTAGCTCCTACAATGAGCAGTTCTTC
CASSSIGISSYNEQFF
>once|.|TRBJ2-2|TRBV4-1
TGCGCCAGCAGCCAAGATAGGCCCGGGGAGCTGTTTTTT
CASSQDRPGELFF
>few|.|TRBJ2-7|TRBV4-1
TGCGCCAGCAGTTCGATTCACTTCTACGAGCAGTACTTC
CASSSIHFYEQYF
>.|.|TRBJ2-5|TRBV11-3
TGTGCCAGCAGCTCCAGGGTTCGGGAGACCCAGTACTTC
CASSSRVRETQYF
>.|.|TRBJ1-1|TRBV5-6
TGTGCCAGCAGCTCGACCGGGACTCAATTCATGAACACTGAAGCTTTCTTT
CASSSTGTQFMNTEAFF
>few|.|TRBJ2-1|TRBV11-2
TGTGCCAGCAGCTTCGGGGACTCGCTTTATGAGCAGTTCTTC
CASSFGDSLYEQFF
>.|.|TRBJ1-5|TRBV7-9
TGTGCCAGCAGCGGTCCTTTTAGCAATCAGCCCCAGCATTTT
CASSGPFSNQPQHF
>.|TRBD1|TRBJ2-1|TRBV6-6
TGTGCCAGCATTCCACGACAGGGCCCCGGCTCGAGCTCCTACAATGAGCAGTTCTTC
CASIPRQGPGSSSYNEQFF
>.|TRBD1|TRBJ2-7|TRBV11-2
TGTGCCAGCAGCCTGGACAGGGGCAAAATCTACGAGCAGTACTTC
CASSLDRGKIYEQYF
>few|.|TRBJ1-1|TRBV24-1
TGTGCCACCAGTGATTTCCCCTCGGGTCGGGACACTGAAGCTTTCTTT
CATSDFPSGRDTEAFF
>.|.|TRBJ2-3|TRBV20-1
TGCAGTGCTACCGGGACCGGGAAGGGGGATACGCAGTATTTT
CSATGTGKGDTQYF
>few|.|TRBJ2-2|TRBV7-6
TGTGCCAGCAGCCGCATTGACTGGGGGAAGAACACCGGGGAGCTGTTTTTT
CASSRIDWGKNTGELFF
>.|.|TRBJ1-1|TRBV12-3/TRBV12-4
TGTGCCAGCAGTTTGAGCGACTTTGAAGCTTTCTTT
CASSLSDFEAFF
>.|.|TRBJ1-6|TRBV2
TGTGCCAGCAGTGACGCTTTGGGGGTAGGGTCACCCCTCCACTTT
CASSDALGVGSPLHF
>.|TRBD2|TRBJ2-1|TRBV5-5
TGTGCCAGCAGCTTGGAACTAGCGGGAGCGCCCGGCCGTTACAATGAGCAGTTCTTC
CASSLELAGAPGRYNEQFF
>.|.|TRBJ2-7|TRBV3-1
TGTGCCAGCAGCCAAGCCGGGGAGGCCGCCTACGAGCAGTACTTC
CASSQAGEAAYEQYF
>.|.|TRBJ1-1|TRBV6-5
TGTGCCAGCCGCGAGAGAGGGGCGGGAAGAGGTGAAGCTTTCTTT
CASRERGAGRGEAFF
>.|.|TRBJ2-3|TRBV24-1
TGTGCCACCAGTTTGGATTCACCCACAGATACGCAGTATTTT
CATSLDSPTDTQYF
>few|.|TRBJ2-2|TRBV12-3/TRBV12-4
TGTGCCAGCAACCCGGGACTGACGAACACCGGGGAGCTGTTTTTT
CASNPGLTNTGELFF